Listed below are T cell receptor beta chains from one sample, sequenced in a study of blood T cell repertoires in COVID-19. Method: immunoSEQ multiplex PCR; TCRdb's copy keeps in-frame clones and lacks some. The profile shows fewer than 250,000 clones, about nine tenths of them singletons. Material for sequencing was peripheral blood. The receptors were gathered from a man aged 25 to 40 with acute or convalescent COVID-19. Both conserved end residues are part of each CDR3. Each record gives: D gene, clone size, J gene, V gene, CDR3 protein, CDR3 DNA. The D gene is left open where the match is weak. Some rows have no size entry. The others give once, few or many, or a class for an expanded clone.

TRBD1,NA,TRBJ2-2,TRBV6-6,CASRENNRGPTGELFF,TGTGCCAGCAGAGAAAACAACAGGGGGCCCACCGGGGAGCTGTTTTTT
TRBD1,NA,TRBJ1-1,TRBV18,CASSPKGAATEAFF,TGTGCCAGCTCACCAAAGGGGGCGGCCACTGAAGCTTTCTTT
NA,NA,TRBJ2-7,TRBV5-1,CASSLGAGASSYEQYF,TGCGCCAGCAGCTTGGGGGCGGGGGCCAGTTCCTACGAGCAGTACTTC
NA,NA,TRBJ1-6,TRBV18,CASSQAARNSPLHF,TGTGCCAGCTCACAGGCAGCCAGGAATTCACCCCTCCACTTT
TRBD2,NA,TRBJ2-3,TRBV6-6,CASSPRPGLAGKGDTQYF,TGTGCCAGCAGTCCCCGCCCAGGACTAGCGGGAAAGGGAGATACGCAGTATTTT
TRBD1,few,TRBJ1-2,TRBV27,CASSLSLGQGSGYTF,TGTGCCAGCAGTTTATCCCTCGGACAGGGGAGCGGCTACACCTTC
TRBD2,NA,TRBJ2-7,TRBV5-4,CASSLGGLDTYEQYF,TGTGCCAGCAGCTTGGGGGGACTAGACACCTACGAGCAGTACTTC
TRBD1,NA,TRBJ1-5,TRBV9,CASSVGGQGNQPQHF,TGTGCCAGCAGCGTCGGAGGACAGGGAAATCAGCCCCAGCATTTT
NA,NA,TRBJ1-2,TRBV6-1,CASSEGGGRIYGYTF,TGTGCCAGCAGTGAAGGCGGGGGGCGCATCTATGGCTACACCTTC
TRBD1,NA,TRBJ1-2,TRBV12-5,CASGRTGRDGYTF,TGTGCTAGTGGCAGGACAGGTAGGGATGGCTACACCTTC
NA,NA,TRBJ2-7,TRBV28,CASSWAIPYEQYF,TGTGCCAGCAGTTGGGCGATCCCCTACGAGCAGTACTTC
NA,NA,TRBJ2-7,TRBV27,CASSALGASPYEQYF,TGTGCCAGCAGCGCCTTGGGAGCGTCCCCCTACGAGCAGTACTTC
TRBD1,NA,TRBJ2-1,TRBV24-1,CATSEPQGARKFF,TGTGCCACCAGTGAGCCCCAGGGGGCGCGCAAGTTCTTC
TRBD2,NA,TRBJ2-1,TRBV10-2,CAAASGEYNEQFF,TGCGCAGCCGCAAGCGGGGAATACAATGAGCAGTTCTTC
TRBD1,once,TRBJ1-4,TRBV7-9,CASTRGGTGNEKLFF,TGTGCCAGCACCCGAGGTGGGACAGGAAATGAAAAACTGTTTTTT
NA,NA,TRBJ1-2,TRBV6-2/TRBV6-3,CASSPGQNYGYTF,TGTGCCAGCAGCCCCGGACAGAACTATGGCTACACCTTC
NA,NA,TRBJ2-3,TRBV5-1,CASTLSEVRRTDTQYF,TGCGCCAGCACCCTGTCCGAGGTCAGGAGGACAGATACGCAGTATTTT
NA,NA,TRBJ2-2,TRBV5-5,CASSLGPGFNTGELFF,TGTGCCAGCAGCTTGGGCCCAGGTTTCAACACCGGGGAGCTGTTTTTT
NA,NA,TRBJ2-2,TRBV18,CASSPGQLNTGELFF,TGTGCCAGCTCGCCCGGACAGTTGAACACCGGGGAGCTGTTTTTT
TRBD1,NA,TRBJ1-5,TRBV28,CASSPPDRVNQPQHF,TGTGCCAGCAGTCCACCCGACAGGGTGAATCAGCCCCAGCATTTT
NA,few,TRBJ1-5,TRBV15,CATSRDAGRGNQPQHF,TGTGCCACCAGCAGAGATGCAGGGAGGGGCAATCAGCCCCAGCATTTT
TRBD1,NA,TRBJ1-4,TRBV5-1,CASSRQPKTGLMEKLFF,TGCGCCAGCAGCCGACAACCTAAGACAGGGTTGATGGAAAAACTGTTTTTT
TRBD1,NA,TRBJ1-1,TRBV6-5,CATRTGTTEAFF,TGTGCCACCCGGACAGGGACCACTGAAGCTTTCTTT
TRBD1,NA,TRBJ1-1,TRBV4-1,CASSNRGVTEAFF,TGCGCCAGCAGCAACAGGGGGGTCACTGAAGCTTTCTTT
TRBD2,NA,TRBJ2-3,TRBV5-1,CASSSLGRAGTSGSDTQYF,TGCGCCAGCAGCTCTCTTGGCAGGGCCGGGACTAGCGGGTCTGATACGCAGTATTTT
TRBD2,NA,TRBJ2-7,TRBV28,CASSIFSGGGNYEQYF,TGTGCCAGCAGTATCTTCTCGGGAGGGGGGAACTACGAGCAGTACTTC
NA,NA,TRBJ2-7,TRBV6-2/TRBV6-3,CASSSGGRGPEEQYF,TGTGCCAGCAGTTCGGGGGGCAGGGGGCCAGAGGAGCAGTACTTC
TRBD1,NA,TRBJ2-3,TRBV24-1,CATSEPGTGSDTQYF,TGTGCCACCAGTGAACCCGGGACAGGGTCAGATACGCAGTATTTT
NA,NA,TRBJ1-3,TRBV30,CAWSAVSGNTIYF,TGTGCCTGGAGTGCGGTTTCAGGAAACACCATATATTTT
NA,NA,TRBJ1-1,TRBV28,CASSPPGLMNTEAFF,TGTGCCAGCAGTCCGCCGGGACTGATGAACACTGAAGCTTTCTTT
TRBD1,once,TRBJ2-7,TRBV7-9,CASSFGTGRYEQYF,TGTGCCAGCAGCTTCGGGACAGGACGCTACGAGCAGTACTTC
NA,NA,TRBJ2-7,TRBV28,CASSFPMTRGYEQYF,TGTGCCAGCAGTTTTCCCATGACCCGAGGCTACGAGCAGTACTTC
TRBD1,once,TRBJ2-2,TRBV28,CASSLVDRETGELFF,TGTGCCAGCAGTTTGGTGGACAGGGAGACCGGGGAGCTGTTTTTT
TRBD2,NA,TRBJ2-2,TRBV9,CASSAPMGRGYSGELFF,TGTGCCAGCAGCGCCCCCATGGGGAGGGGATACTCCGGGGAGCTGTTTTTT
TRBD1,NA,TRBJ2-5,TRBV10-3,CAISESQGAEKTQYF,TGTGCCATCAGTGAGTCACAGGGGGCGGAGAAGACCCAGTACTTC
NA,NA,TRBJ1-2,TRBV19,CASSIAWARSYGYTF,TGTGCCAGTAGTATAGCGTGGGCCAGATCTTATGGCTACACCTTC
NA,NA,TRBJ1-5,TRBV7-9,CASSPANNQPQHF,TGTGCCAGCAGCCCCGCTAACAATCAGCCCCAGCATTTT